This T cell receptor beta chain came from a study of identical twins. There are a few counts of this clonotype. As yet, its antigen is unknown. General study results and limits: For monozygotic twins, models underestimated out-of-frame TCR alpha sharing. Shared out-of-frame alpha sequences (those common to twins) showed excess low generation probability. Interpretation of the results relied on cross-sectional statistical analysis and not on following the same donors. Fewer insertions were carried by abundant cord blood beta clonotypes, but none was seen in memory repertoires.

TCRdb ran MiXCR on the 5' RACE reads and lists one entry per CDR3 protein. The table shows about 220,000 distinct CDR3 sequences, with roughly 7.5% occurring only once. The CDR3 has 12 amino acids. The trim removed 5 bases at V and 3 bases at J, leaving 1 base unmatched. The same sample was also studied in work on yellow fever vaccine responses in identical twins.

The chain links TRBV12-3 or TRBV12-4 to TRBJ2-7; TRBD2 aligns across 7 bases. This TCR was recovered from a woman between 18 and 29 years old in good health. The specimen was CD8+ T cells sorted from blood. CDR3 in DNA: TGTGCCAGCAGTACTAGCGTCTACGAGCAGTACTTC. Protein product: CASSTSVYEQYF.